This TCR beta chain was captured in a study of tumor-infiltrating lymphocytes in oesophageal squamous cell carcinoma. In TCRdb, the PCR reads were re-called with MiXCR into one record per CDR3 protein. The sample shows approximately 13,000 distinct CDR3 sequences, approximately 51% of them seen only once. The CDR3 is made up of 13 amino acids. The germline V gene encodes CDR1 SGHTA and CDR2 FQGTGA. The V end was cut by 7 bases, the J end by 1 base, with 10 bases between. The chain employs TRBV7-3 and TRBJ2-5, with D tentatively TRBD2 (5 bases). The sequenced sample consisted of blood. The TCR sequence derives from a male donor with esophageal squamous cell carcinoma. CDR3 bases: TGTGCCAGCAACGCCCGGGGCCAAGAGACCCAGTACTTC. Its protein is CASNARGQETQYF.